These T cell receptor beta chains were read from a single sample in a study of T cells after somatic rescue of genetic block. Here immunoSEQ multiplex PCR was the method, and the copy in TCRdb shows in-frame clones only, minus some. The table includes under 15,000 clones, about 69% detected once. Sequencing input: peripheral blood mononuclear cells (PBMCs). The receptors were gathered from a boy aged 10-17 years. Both conserved end residues are part of each CDR3. Each record gives: V gene, D gene, J gene, clone size, CDR3 DNA, CDR3 protein. A D gene is named only where the DNA matches it firmly. Expanded clones get a size class; other rows say once, few or many, or leave the size out.

V gene: TRBV5-4
D gene: -
J gene: TRBJ2-3
clone size: -
CDR3 DNA: TGTGCCAGCAGCTTGGATAGCGACCCCACTGATACGCAGTATTTT
CDR3 protein: CASSLDSDPTDTQYF

V gene: TRBV9
D gene: TRBD1
J gene: TRBJ1-2
clone size: -
CDR3 DNA: TGTGCCAGCAGCGGCCAAAACAGGGGGCATTTCGGCTACACCTTC
CDR3 protein: CASSGQNRGHFGYTF

V gene: TRBV7-6
D gene: -
J gene: TRBJ2-3
clone size: -
CDR3 DNA: TGTGCCAGCAGGTCGACAGGAGATACGCAGTATTTT
CDR3 protein: CASRSTGDTQYF

V gene: TRBV5-1
D gene: TRBD2
J gene: TRBJ2-7
clone size: -
CDR3 DNA: TGCGCCAGCAGCTGGGTCTTTAGCGGGGGGGTCCACGAGCAGTACTTC
CDR3 protein: CASSWVFSGGVHEQYF

V gene: TRBV7-8
D gene: TRBD1
J gene: TRBJ2-7
clone size: hyperexpanded
CDR3 DNA: TGTGCCAGCAGCTTAGGACAGGGGGACCAGCGGATTTCCTACGAGCAGTACTTC
CDR3 protein: CASSLGQGDQRISYEQYF

V gene: TRBV7-9
D gene: -
J gene: TRBJ1-1
clone size: -
CDR3 DNA: TGTGCCAGCAGCATTAACACTGAAGCTTTCTTT
CDR3 protein: CASSINTEAFF

V gene: TRBV5-4
D gene: TRBD1
J gene: TRBJ1-3
clone size: -
CDR3 DNA: TGTGCCAGCAGCTTAGGGACAGGGATCTCTGGAAACACCATATATTTT
CDR3 protein: CASSLGTGISGNTIYF

V gene: TRBV6-6
D gene: -
J gene: TRBJ1-2
clone size: -
CDR3 DNA: TGTGCCAGCAGTTCCCTCCCAACGAACAGGGCGCGTGGCTACACCTTC
CDR3 protein: CASSSLPTNRARGYTF

V gene: TRBV21-1
D gene: -
J gene: TRBJ2-1
clone size: -
CDR3 DNA: TGTGCCAGCAGCAATCGAGGGACTAGCGGGAGGTCCGCGACACACAATGAGCAGTTCTTC
CDR3 protein: CASSNRGTSGRSATHNEQFF

V gene: TRBV5-6
D gene: -
J gene: TRBJ1-2
clone size: -
CDR3 DNA: TGTGCCAGCAGCTTGCCTTCATTTATGGGGGGAGGTGATGGCTACACCTTC
CDR3 protein: CASSLPSFMGGGDGYTF

V gene: TRBV19
D gene: -
J gene: TRBJ1-3
clone size: -
CDR3 DNA: TGTGCCAGTAGTAAGAATACTGAATTCGACTCTGGAAACACCATATATTTT
CDR3 protein: CASSKNTEFDSGNTIYF

V gene: TRBV20-1
D gene: TRBD1
J gene: TRBJ2-1
clone size: -
CDR3 DNA: TGCAGCCCGACAGGGCAAAGTGAGCAGTTCTTC
CDR3 protein: CSPTGQSEQFF

V gene: TRBV7-8
D gene: TRBD1
J gene: TRBJ1-6
clone size: few
CDR3 DNA: TGTGCCAGCAGCTTAGCCGGGACAGGGGGCGTTAGTTCACCCCTCCACTTT
CDR3 protein: CASSLAGTGGVSSPLHF

V gene: TRBV27
D gene: TRBD1
J gene: TRBJ1-2
clone size: -
CDR3 DNA: TGTGCCAGCAGTCAGGACAGGGGTCGGGGCTACACCTTC
CDR3 protein: CASSQDRGRGYTF

V gene: TRBV4-1
D gene: TRBD1
J gene: TRBJ2-1
clone size: -
CDR3 DNA: TGCGCCAGCAGCCAAGATCAAGGGACAGGGATCTACAATGAGCAGTTCTTC
CDR3 protein: CASSQDQGTGIYNEQFF

V gene: TRBV5-1
D gene: TRBD2
J gene: TRBJ2-1
clone size: -
CDR3 DNA: TGCGCCAGCAGCTTGGTGGTTAGCGGGAACAATGAGCAGTTCTTC
CDR3 protein: CASSLVVSGNNEQFF

V gene: TRBV28
D gene: TRBD1
J gene: TRBJ1-4
clone size: -
CDR3 DNA: TGTGCCAGCAGTTTTAAGGGACAGGGGGCGATGAATGAAAAACTGTTTTTT
CDR3 protein: CASSFKGQGAMNEKLFF

V gene: TRBV25-1
D gene: TRBD1
J gene: TRBJ2-2
clone size: few
CDR3 DNA: TGTGCCAGCAGTGAATGGGGACAGTCTGGGGGGGAGCTGTTTTTT
CDR3 protein: CASSEWGQSGGELFF

V gene: TRBV9
D gene: TRBD2
J gene: TRBJ2-3
clone size: -
CDR3 DNA: TGTGCCAGCAGCGTAACCCCGGGACTAGCGGGCCCACGATCGGGGAATACGCAGTATTTT
CDR3 protein: CASSVTPGLAGPRSGNTQYF

V gene: TRBV5-1
D gene: TRBD2
J gene: TRBJ2-3
clone size: -
CDR3 DNA: TGCGCCAGCAGCTTGGGATTGAGACCGGGACTAGCGGGGACCACAGATACGCAGTATTTT
CDR3 protein: CASSLGLRPGLAGTTDTQYF

V gene: TRBV6-5
D gene: TRBD2
J gene: TRBJ2-1
clone size: -
CDR3 DNA: TGTGCCAGCAGTTACTCGAGCGGGGGGGGGCAGTTCTTC
CDR3 protein: CASSYSSGGGQFF

V gene: TRBV7-9
D gene: -
J gene: TRBJ2-1
clone size: -
CDR3 DNA: TGTGCCAGCAGCTCTTACCCCGGCCAACGCAATGAGCAGTTCTTC
CDR3 protein: CASSSYPGQRNEQFF

V gene: TRBV5-1
D gene: -
J gene: TRBJ2-1
clone size: -
CDR3 DNA: TGCGCCAGCAGCTTGGGATCCCCTGTAGGGAATGAGCAGTTCTTC
CDR3 protein: CASSLGSPVGNEQFF

V gene: TRBV7-9
D gene: TRBD2
J gene: TRBJ2-1
clone size: -
CDR3 DNA: TGTGCCAGCAGCTTAGCGTGGCTAGCGGAGATCAATGAGCAGTTCTTC
CDR3 protein: CASSLAWLAEINEQFF

V gene: TRBV12-5
D gene: TRBD1
J gene: TRBJ1-6
clone size: few
CDR3 DNA: TGTGCTAGTGGTGCGGGGACAGGGGCCCCCTCCTATAATTCACCCCTCCACTTT
CDR3 protein: CASGAGTGAPSYNSPLHF

V gene: TRBV10-3
D gene: -
J gene: TRBJ2-3
clone size: -
CDR3 DNA: TGTGCCATCAGTGAGTCAGATACGCAGTATTTT
CDR3 protein: CAISESDTQYF

V gene: TRBV11-3
D gene: -
J gene: TRBJ2-1
clone size: -
CDR3 DNA: TGTGCCAGCAGCTTAGAAGGGGCTAGCGTCCACAATGAGCAGTTCTTC
CDR3 protein: CASSLEGASVHNEQFF